This passage covers 28 T cell receptor beta chains from one sample sequenced in a study of technical replicates of blood from several donors. TCRdb's copy holds only in-frame clones and misses some; the assay was immunoSEQ multiplex PCR. The repertoire holds more than 90,000 clones, approximately 96% seen once, with roughly 0.2% in the top ten. Sequenced input: T cells isolated from PBMCs. These receptors were taken from a human donor in good health.

The chain carries TRBV29-1 and TRBJ1-2, with a weak D call TRBD1 (5 bases). CDR1 SQVTM and CDR2 ANQGSEA come from the germline V gene. Trimming took 6 bases from V and 3 from J, leaving 23 bases between them. The CDR3 has 16 amino acids. CDR3 sequence: CSVVRGGEPRHYGYTF. For the CDR3, the DNA is TGCAGCGTCGTGAGGGGAGGGGAGCCACGGCACTATGGCTACACCTTC.

This clone was recorded only once. This sequence joins TRBV7-8 and TRBJ2-1; 10 nucleotides align to TRBD2. The germline V gene has CDR1 SGHVS and CDR2 FQNEAQ. V lost 5 bases, J lost 7 bases, and 5 bases stayed unmatched. CDR3 length: 14 amino acids. CDR3 coding DNA: TGTGCCAGCAGCCCGGGACTAGCGTTTAATGAGCAGTTCTTC. Its translation is CASSPGLAFNEQFF.

Only one count was recorded for this clone. The gene calls are TRBV11-2 and TRBJ2-7, with D maybe TRBD2 (5 bases). From germline, CDR1 is SGHAT and CDR2 FQNNGV. Trimming shortened V by 4 bases and J by 6 bases, and 10 bases separated the two germline ends. This CDR3 has 12 amino acids. The CDR3 sequence: CASSSLDPEQYF. As DNA, the CDR3 is TGTGCCAGCAGCTCACTAGATCCCGAGCAGTACTTC. The entire variable domain, with the rest obtained from reference TRBV11-2 and TRBJ2-7, is as follows: EAGVAQSPRYKIIEKRQSVAFWCNPISGHATLYWYQQILGQGPKLLIQFQNNGVVDDSQLPKDRFSAERLKGVDSTLKIQPAKLEDSAVYLCASSSLDPEQYFGPGTRLTVT.

This chain links TRBV29-1 with TRBJ1-1; perhaps TRBD1 as D (6 bases). Trimming pared 4 bases from V and 8 bases from J, leaving 11 bases between. Germline V gives CDR1 SQVTM, CDR2 ANQGSEA. This CDR3 is 11 amino acids long. CDR3 region: CSVVGTIEAFF. The CDR3 coding sequence is TGCAGCGTTGTCGGGACAATCGAAGCTTTCTTT.

This chain connects TRBV5-1 to TRBJ1-3; the match to TRBD1 covers 8 bases. The J segment lost 2 bases and the V segment lost 4 bases, leaving 11 bases of the junction unmatched. Germline V gene sequence: CDR1 SGHRS, CDR2 YFSETQ. The CDR3 contains 17 residues. CDR3 bases: TGCGCCAGCAGCAACCGCCCCGGACAGGGAGCTGGAAACACCATATATTTT. Residues: CASSNRPGQGAGNTIYF.

The V and J genes are TRBV19 and TRBJ2-2, with a possible D match to TRBD2 (6 bases). Germline V CDR1 and CDR2: LNHDA, SQIVND (reference sequence). CDR3 size: 16 residues. V was shortened by 1 base and J by 2 bases, with 11 bases between the two germline ends. CDR3 in amino acids: CASSIGAAGNTGELFF. The CDR3, as DNA: TGTGCCAGTAGTATAGGTGCAGCGGGCAACACCGGGGAGCTGTTTTTT.

The J gene is TRBJ2-6, the V gene TRBV18; D perhaps matches TRBD2 (6 bases). The V and J ends lost 0 bases and 0 bases respectively, with 12 bases between them. This CDR3 is 18 amino acids long. Germline CDR1 and CDR2: KGHSH and LQKENI. The CDR3, as DNA: TGTGCCAGCTCACCACCGAATCACGGGGGCTCTGGGGCCAACGTCCTGACTTTC. Translated: CASSPPNHGGSGANVLTF.

This clone appeared once. The chain is built from TRBV28 and TRBJ2-2; D not certain. V was pared by 6 bases and J by 5 bases, with 4 bases between. There are 11 residues in the CDR3. Germline CDR1 MDHEN, CDR2 SYDVKM. The CDR3 DNA sequence: TGTGCCAGCAGCCTTACCGGGGAGCTGTTTTTT. This gives the protein CASSLTGELFF. Using reference TRBV28 and TRBJ2-2 for the parts outside the CDR3, the full variable domain is DVKVTQSSRYLVKRTGEKVFLECVQDMDHENMFWYRQDPGLGLRLIYFSYDVKMKEKGDIPEGYSVSREKKERFSLILESASTNQTSMYLCASSLTGELFFGEGSRLTVL.

The J gene is TRBJ2-1, the V gene TRBV29-1, with TRBD2 matching over 9 bases. V lost 4 bases, J lost 0 bases, and 13 bases stayed unmatched. This CDR3 comprises 18 residues. Germline V gives CDR1 SQVTM, CDR2 ANQGSEA. The CDR3: CSVAGIQREASSYNEQFF. The CDR3 nucleotides read TGCAGCGTTGCCGGGATACAGCGGGAGGCGAGCTCCTACAATGAGCAGTTCTTC.

This chain joins TRBV5-1 and TRBJ2-3; 14 bases are a match to TRBD2. Germline-derived CDR1 and CDR2 are SGHRS and YFSETQ. The J segment lost 0 bases and the V segment lost 0 bases, leaving 0 bases of the junction unmatched. This CDR3 is 17 amino acids long. The CDR3 loop is CASSLGTSGGSTDTQYF. The DNA for the CDR3 is TGCGCCAGCAGCTTGGGGACTAGCGGGGGGAGCACAGATACGCAGTATTTT.

The chain carries TRBV11-2 and TRBJ2-7; no reliable D call. V was cut by 4 bases and J by 0 bases, with 4 bases left in between. Per the germline V gene, CDR1 is SGHAT and CDR2 is FQNNGV. The length of the CDR3 is 12 residues. CDR3 sequence reads: CASSSSSYEQYF. The CDR3 DNA follows: TGTGCCAGCAGCTCGAGCTCCTACGAGCAGTACTTC. Together with reference TRBV11-2 and TRBJ2-7, the CDR3 gives the full variable domain: EAGVAQSPRYKIIEKRQSVAFWCNPISGHATLYWYQQILGQGPKLLIQFQNNGVVDDSQLPKDRFSAERLKGVDSTLKIQPAKLEDSAVYLCASSSSSYEQYFGPGTRLTVT.

This chain joins TRBV7-3 and TRBJ1-6; 8 nucleotides agree with TRBD1. Germline assignment: CDR1 SGHTA and CDR2 FQGTGA. The V and J ends lost 0 bases and 1 base, in that order; junction bases with no gene match: 5. The CDR3 has 18 residues. CDR3 bases: TGTGCCAGCAGCTTAACACCCCAGGGGGCTTCCTATAATTCACCCCTCCACTTT. Translating it yields CASSLTPQGASYNSPLHF.

The gene calls are TRBV19 and TRBJ2-7; unclear D gene. CDR3 length: 16 amino acids. Germline CDR1 and CDR2: LNHDA and SQIVND (reference sequence). The V gene lost 3 bases and the J gene lost 3 bases, with 18 bases spanning the gap. The CDR3 loop reads CASSITWFGQIYEQYF. CDR3 nucleotides: TGTGCCAGTAGTATTACTTGGTTTGGGCAGATCTACGAGCAGTACTTC.

The V call is TRBV7-9, the J call TRBJ2-3; D perhaps matches TRBD2 (5 bases). CDR3 length: 15 amino acids. V was shortened by 7 bases and J by 0 bases, with 14 bases between the two germline ends. Germline values: CDR1 SEHNR, CDR2 FQNEAQ (reference sequence). This CDR3 reads CASTPRTVSTDTQYF. The CDR3 DNA sequence: TGTGCCAGCACCCCGCGGACTGTTAGCACAGATACGCAGTATTTT.

This sequence joins TRBV7-9 and TRBJ1-4; D possibly corresponds to TRBD1 (6 bases). CDR3 length: 17 residues. The V and J ends lost 8 bases and 0 bases respectively, with 19 bases between them. The germline gives CDR1 SEHNR, CDR2 FQNEAQ (reference sequence). In nucleotides, the CDR3 is TGTGCCAGCGGAGAAAGAGTGGCAGGGGCAACTAATGAAAAACTGTTTTTT. This encodes CASGERVAGATNEKLFF. The entire variable domain, with the rest obtained from reference TRBV7-9 and TRBJ1-4, is as follows: DTGVSQNPRHKITKRGQNVTFRCDPISEHNRLYWYRQTLGQGPEFLTYFQNEAQLEKSRLLSDRFSAERPKGSFSTLEIQRTEQGDSAMYLCASGERVAGATNEKLFFGSGTQLSVL.

This clone came up a few times. At one of its ends the junction is not consistent with the germline gene, which may arise from a read error. The genes are TRBV7-9 and TRBJ1-1, with a weak D call TRBD1 (6 bases). Germline lookup yields CDR1 SEHNR and CDR2 FQNEAQ (reference sequence). There are 10 residues in the CDR3. The CDR3: CASSLGDTKF. The CDR3 coding sequence is TGTGCCAGCAGCTTAGGGGACACCAAGTTT.

The rearrangement joins TRBV6-6 to TRBJ2-7, with a possible D match to TRBD2 (7 bases). The V gene lost 6 bases and the J gene lost 3 bases, with 18 bases spanning the gap. CDR1 is MNHNY, CDR2 SVGAGI, per germline (reference sequence). This CDR3 spans 15 amino acids. Written as DNA, the CDR3 is TGTGCCAGCAGCCGCGGGGCGGGGGCCTACTACGAGCAGTACTTC. Translation gives CASSRGAGAYYEQYF.

The CDR3 sequence: CASSEFWTGGNQPQHF. CDR3 sequence (DNA): TGTGCCAGCAGTGAATTCTGGACAGGGGGCAATCAGCCCCAGCATTTT. V is TRBV6-1 and J is TRBJ1-5; 9 bases agree with TRBD1. The CDR3 sequence is 16 residues long. Trimming cost V 2 bases and J 2 bases; bases outside gene matches: 4. Germline CDR1 reads MNHNS; CDR2 reads SASEGT.

The chain carries TRBV11-3 and TRBJ2-5, with TRBD2 matching over 11 bases. This CDR3 contains 15 residues. CDR1 and CDR2 (germline): SGHNT, YENEEA. J gave up 1 base and V 3 bases, and 1 base lay outside the gene matches. The CDR3 is CASSFSGGGQETQYF. The DNA for the CDR3 is TGTGCCAGCAGCTTTAGCGGGGGGGGCCAAGAGACCCAGTACTTC.

The chain links TRBV28 to TRBJ2-5; possibly TRBD1 for D (6 bases). V lost 5 bases and J 5 bases, leaving 24 bases between the germline ends. Germline CDR1 reads MDHEN; CDR2 reads SYDVKM. This CDR3 is 17 amino acids long. This CDR3 is CASSNPTGNLGVETQYF. The CDR3 DNA is TGTGCCAGCAGTAACCCAACAGGGAACCTTGGTGTCGAGACCCAGTACTTC.

For this clone: This sample also contains other DNA sequences that code for the same CDR3. The chain combines TRBV19 with TRBJ2-4; TRBD1 matches at 7 bases. This CDR3 has 15 residues. The V and J ends lost 6 bases and 4 bases, in that order; junction bases with no gene match: 9. CDR1 and CDR2 (germline): LNHDA, SQIVND (reference sequence). For the CDR3, the DNA is TGTGCCAGTAGCCAAGAGACAGGGAATAAAAACATTCAGTACTTC. Protein product: CASSQETGNKNIQYF. The full variable domain, with the rest looked up from reference TRBV19 and TRBJ2-4, is DGGITQSPKYLFRKEGQNVTLSCEQNLNHDAMYWYRQDPGQGLRLIYYSQIVNDFQKGDIAEGYSVSREKKESFPLTVTSAQKNPTAFYLCASSQETGNKNIQYFGAGTRLSVL.

This clone has a single count. The chain recombines TRBV29-1 with TRBJ2-1; D remains ambiguous. The V gene lost 5 bases and the J gene lost 0 bases, with 11 bases spanning the gap. The CDR3 covers 14 residues. Germline V lookup: CDR1 SQVTM, CDR2 ANQGSEA. The CDR3 DNA is TGCAGCGTTAGAGGCGAGAGCTCCTACAATGAGCAGTTCTTC. Translation: CSVRGESSYNEQFF.

This rearrangement joins TRBV6-5 to TRBJ2-3; TRBD1 might be the D (5 bases). V gave up 2 bases and J gave up 3 bases, with 6 bases separating them. This CDR3 spans 13 amino acids. The V gene's germline CDR1 is MNHEY and CDR2 SVGAGI. CDR3 sequence reads: CASSYPGTDTQYF. The CDR3 DNA reads as TGTGCCAGCAGTTACCCAGGGACAGATACGCAGTATTTT.

This clone was seen just once. CDR3 residues: CASSAGTGALLYEQYF. In DNA, the CDR3 is TGTGCCAGCAGCGCCGGGACAGGGGCCCTCCTCTACGAGCAGTACTTC. This chain links TRBV9 with TRBJ2-7; 10 bases match TRBD1. Germline V gives CDR1 SGDLS, CDR2 YYNGEE. V gave up 3 bases and J gave up 3 bases; unmatched junction bases: 9. The length of the CDR3 is 16 residues.

The genes are TRBV28 and TRBJ2-3; D call uncertain. Germline V gene lookup returns CDR1 MDHEN and CDR2 SYDVKM. Trimming took off 2 bases at V and 5 bases at J, with 5 bases between the two ends. The CDR3 spans 12 residues. The CDR3 spells CASSLLLDTQYF. The DNA of the CDR3 is TGTGCCAGCAGTTTACTCCTAGATACGCAGTATTTT.

V gene TRBV28 combines with J gene TRBJ1-1; maybe TRBD1 (6 bases). The CDR3 runs 20 residues. Trimming cost V 2 bases and J 1 base, with 26 bases left between them. Germline loops: CDR1 MDHEN, CDR2 SYDVKM. The CDR3 here is CASSLPINGGALLWNTEAFF. CDR3 sequence (DNA): TGTGCCAGCAGTTTACCGATAAATGGGGGGGCGCTCCTCTGGAACACTGAAGCTTTCTTT.

The chain couples TRBV5-1 to TRBJ2-3, with D possibly being TRBD1 (6 bases). Trimming left V 0 bases short and J 0 bases short, with 14 bases between. Germline-derived CDR1 and CDR2 are SGHRS and YFSETQ. There are 17 residues in the CDR3. The CDR3 here is CASSLGRQAISTDTQYF. The CDR3, as DNA: TGCGCCAGCAGCTTGGGTCGACAGGCTATTAGCACAGATACGCAGTATTTT.

The genes are TRBV5-1 and TRBJ1-2, with unresolved D. Germline V CDR1 and CDR2: SGHRS, YFSETQ. V gave up 2 bases and J gave up 0 bases, with 8 bases separating them. The CDR3 contains 14 residues. The CDR3 bases are TGCGCCAGCAGCTTTATACAACCTAACTATGGCTACACCTTC. Translating it yields CASSFIQPNYGYTF.